Sequencing of this TCR beta chain was carried out in a study of T-cell memory formation after mild COVID-19. About the study: TCR clusters showed largely donor specificity.

Note on this clonotype: Its antigen is not identified.

Trimming left V 1 base short and J 2 bases short, with 15 bases between. The germline gives CDR1 LGHNA, CDR2 YSLEER. The CDR3 extends over 17 amino acids. TCRdb re-called the 5' RACE reads through MiXCR, storing one row per CDR3 protein. The sample records roughly 140,000 distinct CDR3 sequences, 11% to 15% being singletons. Study-level points and caveats: Clones that contracted clustered mainly in CM and EM if CD4+ and in EMRA if CD8+. Certain responding clones were present in pre-infection memory, suggesting participation of cross-reactive memory.

The gene calls are TRBV4-3 and TRBJ1-5; D gene uncertain. The receptor's source is an adult woman who had mild COVID-19 (a few samples of this study predate the infection). Cell type and time point are not known. The sample consisted of PBMCs or a T cell subset sorted from them (not recorded which). DNA of the CDR3: TGCGCCAGCAGCCAAGTCCTCGGGTTTGAGGGCAATCAGCCCCAGCATTTT. Its protein is CASSQVLGFEGNQPQHF.